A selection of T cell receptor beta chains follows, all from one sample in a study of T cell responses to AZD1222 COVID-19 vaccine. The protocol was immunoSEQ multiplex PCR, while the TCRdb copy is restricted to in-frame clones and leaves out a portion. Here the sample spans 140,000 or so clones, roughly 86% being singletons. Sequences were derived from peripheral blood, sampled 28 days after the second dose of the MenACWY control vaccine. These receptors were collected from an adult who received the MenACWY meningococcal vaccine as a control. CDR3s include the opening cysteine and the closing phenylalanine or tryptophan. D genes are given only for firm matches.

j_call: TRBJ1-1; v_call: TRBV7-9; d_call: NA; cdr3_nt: TGTGCCAGCAGCTTGTCAGGGTATGACACTGAAGCTTTCTTT; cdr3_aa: CASSLSGYDTEAFF
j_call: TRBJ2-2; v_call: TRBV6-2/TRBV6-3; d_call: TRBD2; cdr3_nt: TGTGCCAGCAGTTACTCGATACTGCGTAGCGGGATTAACACCGGGGAGCTGTTTTTT; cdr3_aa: CASSYSILRSGINTGELFF
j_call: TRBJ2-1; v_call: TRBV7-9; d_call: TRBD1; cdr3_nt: TGTGCCAGCAGCCCTCCGCGGGGTACAGGGGGCGCTATCAATGAGCAGTTCTTC; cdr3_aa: CASSPPRGTGGAINEQFF
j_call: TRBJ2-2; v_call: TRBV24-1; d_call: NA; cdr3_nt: TGTGCCTCTACAGGGACGACTAACACCGGGGAGCTGTTTTTT; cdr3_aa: CASTGTTNTGELFF
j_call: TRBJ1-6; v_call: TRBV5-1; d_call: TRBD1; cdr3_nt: TGCGCCAGCAGCTGGGACAGGAATAATTCACCCCTCCACTTT; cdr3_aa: CASSWDRNNSPLHF
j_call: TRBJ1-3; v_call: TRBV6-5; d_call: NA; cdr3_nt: TGTGCCAGCAGCGGGCAAGCAGACTCTGGAAACACCATATATTTT; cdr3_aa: CASSGQADSGNTIYF
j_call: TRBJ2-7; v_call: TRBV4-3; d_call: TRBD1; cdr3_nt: TGCGCCAGCAGCCCAGGACAGGGGAAATACGAGCAGTACTTC; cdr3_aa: CASSPGQGKYEQYF
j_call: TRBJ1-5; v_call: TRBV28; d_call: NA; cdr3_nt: TGTGCCAGCAGTTTGGTCCCGAGGGGTACTCAGCCCCAGCATTTT; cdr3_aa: CASSLVPRGTQPQHF
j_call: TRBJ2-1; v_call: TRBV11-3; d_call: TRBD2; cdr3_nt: TGTGCCAGCAGTTCCGGGACTAGCGGGGGACTGGGGTGGTTCTTC; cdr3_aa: CASSSGTSGGLGWFF
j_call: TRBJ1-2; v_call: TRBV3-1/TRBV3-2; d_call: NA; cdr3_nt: TGTGCCAGCAGCCTCGGGCTGGTTTATGGCTACACCTTC; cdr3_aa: CASSLGLVYGYTF
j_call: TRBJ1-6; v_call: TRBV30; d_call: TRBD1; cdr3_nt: TGTGCCTGGAGTGTACAGGGGGCGCCGAATTCACCCCTCCACTTT; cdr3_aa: CAWSVQGAPNSPLHF
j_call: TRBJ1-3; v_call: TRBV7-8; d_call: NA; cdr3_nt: TGTGCCAGCAGCCTCCGACGGTCGATCTCTGGAAACACCATATATTTT; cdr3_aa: CASSLRRSISGNTIYF
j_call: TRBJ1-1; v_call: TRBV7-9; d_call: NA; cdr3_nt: TGTGCCAGCGGCGGTTCGGGGGCTTCCACGATGAACACTGAAGCTTTCTTT; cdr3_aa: CASGGSGASTMNTEAFF